Included here is one T cell receptor (beta chain) sequence, with context. The source of the sample is a study of CD4+ T cells in melanoma. TCRdb's table, derived via immunoSEQ multiplex PCR, lists solely in-frame clones and lacks some. The repertoire holds 20,000 to 25,000 clones, with over 70% as singletons. The germline V gene encodes CDR1 WSHSY and CDR2 SAAADI. The CDR3 totals 15 residues. The V end was cut by 4 bases, the J end by 5 bases, with 18 bases between. Sequenced material: cells from a culture (not recorded whether cultured in vitro). The chain has TRBV10-2 and TRBJ2-7, with D perhaps matching TRBD1 (5 bases). This clonotype was sampled from a human donor with melanoma. The CDR3 DNA reads as TGCGCCAGCAGTGTAGTCAGGGCAGGTTTAGACGAGCAGTACTTC. Translated, it gives CASSVVRAGLDEQYF.